Below, 20 T cell receptor beta chains from the same sample are listed, as sequenced in a study of T cell responses to AZD1222 COVID-19 vaccine. Using immunoSEQ multiplex PCR, the repertoire was profiled, and TCRdb retains in-frame clones only, with some absent. This table has about 130,000 clones, approximately 84% appearing once. This material consisted of peripheral blood, taken on day 0 of AZD1222 vaccination. Receptor source: an adult in good health.

This clone has a handful of counts. V gene TRBV7-9 combines with J gene TRBJ2-1; D may be TRBD1 (5 bases). The V gene lost 5 bases and the J gene lost 5 bases, with 13 bases spanning the gap. Germline V gene lookup returns CDR1 SEHNR and CDR2 FQNEAQ (reference sequence). The CDR3 is made up of 14 amino acids. The CDR3 sequence is CASSPTATDNEQFF. In nucleotides, the CDR3 is TGTGCCAGCAGCCCGACAGCAACTGACAATGAGCAGTTCTTC.

V and J are TRBV7-2 and TRBJ2-2; D is undetermined. The V and J ends lost 2 bases and 0 bases respectively, with 10 bases between them. CDR1 and CDR2 from the germline V gene are SGHTA and FQGNSA. This CDR3 region has 16 residues. The CDR3 DNA reads as TGTGCCAGCAGCTTATCGCCCGGACCGAACACCGGGGAGCTGTTTTTT. Residues: CASSLSPGPNTGELFF.

The chain has TRBV5-1 and TRBJ2-1; D may match TRBD1 or TRBD2 (6 bases each). This CDR3 has 17 residues. With 3 bases removed from V and 0 bases from J, the gap between germline ends came to 16 bases. In germline, CDR1 is SGHRS, CDR2 YFSETQ. In DNA form, the CDR3 reads TGCGCCAGCAGCTGGATTGGGGGGCCAAGCTCCTACAATGAGCAGTTCTTC. Its protein product is CASSWIGGPSSYNEQFF.

The CDR3 loop reads CASSGLAKNIQYF. The DNA of the CDR3 is TGTGCCAGCTCAGGCCTAGCCAAAAACATTCAGTACTTC. The gene calls are TRBV18 and TRBJ2-4; no clear D. This CDR3 has 13 amino acids. V lost 5 bases and J lost 0, with 5 bases in between. From germline, CDR1 is KGHSH and CDR2 LQKENI.

The table lists this clone with a few counts. The CDR3: CASRGSGGRYTDTQYF. As DNA, the CDR3 is TGTGCCAGTAGAGGGAGCGGGGGGAGATACACAGATACGCAGTATTTT. The chain has TRBV19 and TRBJ2-3; TRBD2 matches at 9 bases. V dropped 6 bases and J dropped 2; count of bases not matched to a gene: 9. The CDR3 runs to 16 residues. Germline V gives CDR1 LNHDA, CDR2 SQIVND (reference sequence).

V and J are TRBV2 and TRBJ1-1; TRBD1 might be the D (5 bases). The V and J ends lost 11 bases and 4 bases respectively, with 17 bases between them. This CDR3 is 13 amino acids long. CDR1 and CDR2 from the germline V gene are SNHLY and FYNNEI. The CDR3 is CAGRGVRSTEAFF. The CDR3 nucleotides are TGTGCCGGGAGGGGTGTGAGGAGCACTGAAGCTTTCTTT.

This chain joins TRBV2 and TRBJ1-2, with 7 bases identical to TRBD1. The CDR3 spans 14 residues. Germline V gene sequence: CDR1 SNHLY, CDR2 FYNNEI. The ends lost 6 bases at V and 1 base at J; junction bases unmatched: 5. This chain's CDR3 is CASSGQVLNYGYTF. In DNA, the CDR3 is TGTGCCAGCAGCGGACAGGTTCTTAACTATGGCTACACCTTC.

This chain uses TRBV6-1 with TRBJ2-5, with a possible D match to TRBD1 (5 bases). V was trimmed by 1 base and J by 5 bases, leaving 14 bases between them. The CDR3 contains 15 residues. CDR1 and CDR2 (germline): MNHNS, SASEGT. The CDR3 is CASSEVQGWAETQYF. The CDR3 nucleotides read TGTGCCAGCAGTGAAGTCCAGGGCTGGGCCGAGACCCAGTACTTC.

V is TRBV11-3 and J is TRBJ2-2; 8 bases align to TRBD1. The V and J ends lost 2 bases and 2 bases, in that order; junction bases with no gene match: 4. Per the germline V gene, CDR1 is SGHNT and CDR2 is YENEEA. This CDR3 contains 16 residues. The CDR3: CASSLYTGGNTGELFF. As DNA, the CDR3 is TGTGCCAGCAGCTTATATACAGGGGGTAACACCGGGGAGCTGTTTTTT.

Only a few counts were recorded for this clone. This chain connects TRBV5-1 to TRBJ2-7; tentative D call: TRBD2 (6 bases). V lost 5 bases and J lost 1, with 13 bases in between. The CDR3 is 14 amino acids. Germline V gives CDR1 SGHRS, CDR2 YFSETQ. The CDR3 sequence: CASSREGTSYEQYF. Here the CDR3 DNA reads TGCGCCAGCAGTCGAGAAGGGACTTCCTACGAGCAGTACTTC.

This clone has only one observation. This chain connects TRBV3-1 (or the pseudogene TRBV3-2) to TRBJ1-1; possibly TRBD1 for D (6 bases). Germline values: CDR1 LGHDT, CDR2 YNNKEL (reference sequence). Trimming cost V 3 bases and J 4 bases, with 6 bases left between them. The CDR3 loop spans 12 amino acids. The DNA of the CDR3 is TGTGCCAGCAGCCACAGGGGCACTGAAGCTTTCTTT. Residues: CASSHRGTEAFF.

The chain employs TRBV12-3 or TRBV12-4 and TRBJ1-2; D gene unclear. The CDR3 has 11 amino acids. Trimming removed 5 bases at V and 4 bases at J, with 5 bases between. The CDR3 nucleotides are TGTGCCAGCAGTAAATCCTATGGCTACACCTTC. It is translated as CASSKSYGYTF.

V gene TRBV5-1 combines with J gene TRBJ1-5, with a weak D call TRBD1 (6 bases). V shed 4 bases and J shed 4 bases, with 15 bases lying between them. Germline values: CDR1 SGHRS, CDR2 YFSETQ. The CDR3 spans 15 residues. The CDR3 sequence is CASSQGSGSNQPQHF. The CDR3 DNA is TGCGCCAGCAGCCAGGGGTCCGGCTCGAATCAGCCCCAGCATTTT.

The chain has TRBV5-1 and TRBJ1-2; no clear D. The CDR3 is 14 amino acids. In germline, CDR1 is SGHRS, CDR2 YFSETQ. Trimming stripped 0 bases from V and 0 bases from J, with 6 bases between. This CDR3 is CASSLDSANYGYTF. CDR3 nucleotides: TGCGCCAGCAGCTTGGACAGCGCTAACTATGGCTACACCTTC.

The chain has TRBV14 and TRBJ2-2, with a weak D call TRBD1 (8 bases). The V gene lost 4 bases and the J gene lost 6 bases, with 24 bases spanning the gap. The length of the CDR3 is 18 residues. Germline V gene lookup returns CDR1 SGHDN and CDR2 FVKESK. CDR3 sequence reads: CASSLSGAGGYRAGELFF. CDR3 in DNA: TGTGCCAGCAGCCTGAGCGGGGCAGGGGGCTATCGGGCCGGGGAGCTGTTTTTT.

The chain uses TRBV5-5 and TRBJ1-2; D may be TRBD1 (6 bases). The CDR3 length is 17 residues. V gave up 0 bases and J gave up 7 bases, with 22 bases separating them. Germline CDR1 and CDR2: SGHKS and YYEKEE (reference sequence). The CDR3 DNA sequence: TGTGCCAGCAGCTTGGCGTTGACGAACAGGGCAGTGGGTGGCTACACCTTC. It encodes CASSLALTNRAVGGYTF.

This clone has a single count. The chain employs TRBV5-4 and TRBJ2-5; the match to TRBD1 covers 7 bases. The CDR3 totals 14 residues. In germline, CDR1 is SGHNT, CDR2 YYREEE (reference sequence). Trimming at V came to 4 bases and at J to 3 bases, leaving 6 bases not matched to a gene. CDR3: CASSQQGSKETQYF. The CDR3, as DNA: TGTGCCAGCAGCCAACAGGGGTCTAAAGAGACCCAGTACTTC.

The V and J genes are TRBV20-1 and TRBJ1-2; D call uncertain. The V end lost 3 bases, the J end lost 4 bases, and 12 bases lay between the germline ends. The germline CDR1 and CDR2 sequences are DFQATT and SNEGSKA (reference sequence). This CDR3 contains 13 residues. CDR3 in amino acids: CSASLGYSYGYTF. For the CDR3, the DNA is TGCAGTGCTAGTCTTGGATACTCCTATGGCTACACCTTC.

The V call is TRBV30, the J call TRBJ1-2; TRBD1 matches 10 bases. The V segment lost 4 bases and the J segment 2 bases; nucleotides outside the gene matches: 7. CDR3 length: 15 amino acids. Germline loops: CDR1 GTSNPN, CDR2 SVGIG (reference sequence). CDR3 loop: CAWNNMGQGNYGYTF. The CDR3 DNA sequence: TGTGCCTGGAATAACATGGGACAGGGGAACTATGGCTACACCTTC.

The table lists this clone with a count of one. This chain connects TRBV9 to TRBJ1-2; D is uncertain. This CDR3 has 12 residues. Trimming removed 0 bases from V and 9 bases from J, with 9 bases in between. CDR1 is SGDLS, CDR2 YYNGEE, per germline. The CDR3 nucleotides are TGTGCCAGCAGCGTAGTCGGGGAACGCTACACCTTC. It codes for CASSVVGERYTF.